The 10 T cell receptor beta chains below all came from one sample that was sequenced in a study of blood T cell repertoires in COVID-19. Assay: immunoSEQ multiplex PCR; the TCRdb copy retains only in-frame clones and omits some. Counted here are 100,000 to 150,000 clones, about 88% occurring once; the ten biggest clones make up roughly 1.1%. Sequenced sample: peripheral blood. These receptors all stem from a woman older than 75 with acute or convalescent COVID-19.

This clone appeared a few times. V gene TRBV2 combines with J gene TRBJ1-4; possible D gene TRBD1, 6 bases. The germline gives CDR1 SNHLY, CDR2 FYNNEI. V shed 7 bases and J shed 6 bases, with 18 bases lying between them. The CDR3 runs 15 residues. The DNA for the CDR3 is TGTGCCAGCACTCGGGCGGTACAGGGAGATGAAAAACTGTTTTTT. Translated, it gives CASTRAVQGDEKLFF.

The V and J genes are TRBV4-2 and TRBJ2-2, with TRBD2 as a possible D gene (5 bases). The CDR3 loop spans 15 amino acids. CDR1 is LGHNA, CDR2 YNFKEQ, per germline. V lost 3 bases, J lost 6 bases, and 14 bases lay in between. In DNA form, the CDR3 reads TGTGCCAGCAGCCAGGGGAAAGGAGGCCCCGGGGAGCTGTTTTTT. Its translation: CASSQGKGGPGELFF.

The V call is TRBV29-1, the J call TRBJ1-2; D is ambiguous. The CDR3 consists of 11 residues. Germline CDR1 reads SQVTM; CDR2 reads ANQGSEA. Trimming stripped 5 bases from V and 8 bases from J, with 12 bases between. CDR3 amino acids: CSVLLVRGYTF. The CDR3 nucleotides are TGCAGCGTTTTACTAGTCAGAGGCTACACCTTC.

V gene TRBV19 combines with J gene TRBJ2-2, with TRBD2 as a possible D gene (6 bases). The CDR3 length is 14 residues. V was trimmed by 5 bases and J by 4 bases, leaving 11 bases between them. Germline CDR1 LNHDA, CDR2 SQIVND (reference sequence). The DNA of the CDR3 is TGTGCCAGTAGTTCCTTTAGCGGCACCGGGGAGCTGTTTTTT. Protein sequence: CASSSFSGTGELFF. The entire variable domain, with the rest obtained from reference TRBV19 and TRBJ2-2, is as follows: DGGITQSPKYLFRKEGQNVTLSCEQNLNHDAMYWYRQDPGQGLRLIYYSQIVNDFQKGDIAEGYSVSREKKESFPLTVTSAQKNPTAFYLCASSSFSGTGELFFGEGSRLTVL.

The J gene is TRBJ1-6, the V gene TRBV4-1; D may be TRBD1 (5 bases). This CDR3 contains 15 residues. In germline, CDR1 is MGHRA, CDR2 YSYEKL. Trimming shortened V by 0 bases and J by 11 bases, and 14 bases separated the two germline ends. The CDR3 nucleotides read TGCGCCAGCAGCCAAGATGGGGCAGGGAGGACACCCCTCCACTTT. It yields the protein CASSQDGAGRTPLHF.

This chain connects TRBV11-2 to TRBJ2-5, with 8 bases identical to TRBD1. V trimming: 5 bases; J trimming: 5 bases; junction bases outside the gene matches: 7. The CDR3 length is 14 residues. Germline CDR1 reads SGHAT; CDR2 reads FQNNGV. In DNA form, the CDR3 reads TGTGCCAGCAGCGTTAGACAGGGGCGGGAGACCCAGTACTTC. Amino acid sequence: CASSVRQGRETQYF.

This chain uses TRBV6-5 with TRBJ2-7; TRBD1 matches 8 bases. Germline V gene lookup returns CDR1 MNHEY and CDR2 SVGAGI. CDR3 size: 13 residues. Unmatched junction bases numbered 4, after V lost 6 bases and J lost 3 bases. CDR3 sequence reads: CASSAGTGYEQYF. The CDR3, as DNA: TGTGCCAGCAGCGCCGGGACAGGCTACGAGCAGTACTTC.

The V call is TRBV7-9, the J call TRBJ2-1, with TRBD1 identical over 8 bases. The germline gives CDR1 SEHNR, CDR2 FQNEAQ (reference sequence). Trimming removed 1 base from V and 6 bases from J; junction bases left unmatched: 8. This CDR3 comprises 16 residues. This CDR3 reads CASSLVRQGAGNEQFF. Here the CDR3 DNA reads TGTGCCAGCAGCTTAGTGAGGCAGGGGGCAGGCAATGAGCAGTTCTTC.

This clone was picked up one time. This sequence joins TRBV11-1 and TRBJ2-5; possibly TRBD2 for D (7 bases). V lost 5 bases to trimming and J lost 5 bases, with 15 bases between them. CDR3 length equals 14 residues. The germline V gene has CDR1 SGHAT and CDR2 FQDESV (reference sequence). The CDR3 DNA reads as TGTGCCAGCAGCCGGGGGGCCCTGGCGGAGACCCAGTACTTC. The encoded protein is CASSRGALAETQYF.

V is TRBV5-4 and J is TRBJ2-6, with 8 bases aligning to TRBD2. CDR1 is SGHNT, CDR2 YYREEE, per germline (reference sequence). The CDR3 consists of 16 residues. J lost 2 bases, V lost 4 bases, and 5 bases had no gene match. Here the CDR3 reads CASSIQAGAGANVLTF. DNA for the CDR3: TGTGCCAGCAGCATCCAAGCGGGAGCTGGGGCCAACGTCCTGACTTTC.